This T cell receptor (beta chain) stems from a study of blood T cells in healthy people across ages (dated by TCRdb to between 2014 and 2017). With respect to the entire study: In model experiments, template switching captured roughly one uniquely barcoded TCR beta cDNA molecule for every two T cells. The study measured age-related changes in TCR beta repertoire diversity using deep sequencing normalized with unique cDNA molecular identifiers. For two donors (one aged 18 to 30 and one aged 80 or older), the study analyzed two additional independent replicas of 1 million unique cDNA reads from the same blood draw. To avoid experimental bias, donors of different ages were randomly spread across the sequencing lanes. The donors were divided into four age groups: young (average about 16 years), middle-aged (about 40), aged (about 56) and long-lived (roughly 82). Findings and caveats that apply to the study as a whole: Bulk unsorted PBMC profiling prevented conclusive comparison of naive and antigen-experienced compartments. Donor CMV infection status was unknown, potentially confounding age-related changes in expanded clonotypes. The percentage of naive T cells measured by flow cytometry correlated strongly with observed TCR beta diversity. Estimates of total diversity from one million sequenced T cells were regarded as lower bounds and underestimates. Compared with the aged group, the long-lived group had more naive CD4+ T cells, fewer expanded clones and increased TCR diversity, suggesting age selection. As age increased, observed TCR beta diversity per million T cells dropped in a roughly linear way, and a significant reduction was already evident by age roughly 40.

On this clonotype itself: Its specific antigen is unknown. Per-base quality was not reported, and no clone a single base away is much larger than it.

The CDR3 starts with the cysteine, ends with the phenylalanine, and has 15 residues. The read is trimmed to its CDR3 DNA, 45 bases read in frame from base 1. V and J are trimmed by 5 bases and 4 bases, and the gene matches miss 8 bases of the junction. CDR1 and CDR2, per the germline V gene, are ENHRY and SYGVKD. Donors were a few dozen systemically healthy Caucasian individuals from Russia aged about 6 to 100 years. Roughly 11 milliliters of peripheral blood were drawn from each donor into EDTA-treated Vacutainer tubes. Ficoll-Paque density-gradient centrifugation was used to isolate PBMCs, with at least 7 million obtained per sample. Trizol reagent was used to extract total RNA from the PBMCs, yielding at least 5.5 micrograms per sample. The percentages of naive CD45RAhigh/CD27high T cells were determined by flow cytometry on a PBMC aliquot from every donor. The method behind the library was 5' RACE. Sequencing relied on an Illumina HiSeq 2500. A second PCR of about 6 to 11 cycles was performed with a sample-barcoded 5' primer and a J-beta primer mix. A template-switch 5' adaptor carrying 12 random nucleotides introduced a unique molecular identifier onto each TCR beta cDNA molecule. Each sample yielded at least 3 million CDR3-containing paired-end reads. The Mint cDNA synthesis kit, primed by a TRBC-specific oligonucleotide, was used to synthesize first-strand cDNA from all RNA. Following uracil-DNA glycosylase treatment, a first 18-cycle PCR with universal primers M1SS and BC2_uni_R was performed on all cDNA. The authors processed their data as follows. For normalization, 1 million high-quality reads were randomly selected from each sample, with every read carrying a distinct molecular identifier. Reads with shared molecular identifiers were discarded instead of being binned into consensus sequences. MiTCR, run with a Q25 quality threshold and the strictest error-elimination algorithm, handled CDR3 identification, clonotype clustering and error correction. A nonparametric unseen species model using Euler transformation provided a lower-bound estimate of total TCR beta diversity. The public reads were run again by TCRdb, first through fastp at Q25 and then through MiXCR, and only productive beta chains were kept. Entries are consolidated by CDR3 protein sequence, retaining the most common genes and DNA. The V and J calls follow TCRdb's processing rather than the paper's. This sample has approximately 400,000 distinct CDR3 sequences in its table, and about 49% of those were observed once. The top ten hold 45% to 60% of the sample.

Here the chain combines TRBV10-3 and TRBJ2-5; 9 bases in the middle match TRBD1. Sequenced sample: blood. The sequence was obtained from a man between 60 and 70 years old in good health. The CDR3 protein is CAISRTGADRETQYF. The nucleotide sequence is TGTGCCATCAGTCGGACAGGGGCCGACCGAGAGACCCAGTACTTC.